The clone carrying this T cell receptor (beta chain) has ten or more counts. CDR1 MNHEY and CDR2 SVGAGI come from the germline V gene. Trimming took 2 bases from V and 4 from J; bases not matched to a gene: 6. The CDR3 runs to 16 residues. This sample was taken from a study of CD8 T cells in ankylosing spondylitis. A single record per CDR3 protein comes from TCRdb applying MiXCR to the 5' RACE reads. Of some 140,000 distinct CDR3 sequences listed, roughly 8.4% are singletons. The origin of this receptor is a male donor with ankylosing spondylitis. Sequencing was carried out using synovial fluid, either unsorted or a sorted T cell fraction (not recorded which). V gene TRBV6-5 combines with J gene TRBJ2-7, with 12 bases that match TRBD2. In DNA form, the CDR3 reads TGTGCCAGCAGTTACGCTAGCGGGAGGGCTGGATACGAGCAGTACTTC. Its translation: CASSYASGRAGYEQYF.